A single TCR beta chain is shown here with its context. The record originates from a study of lymphopenia after photon versus proton radiotherapy. Only in-frame clones appear in the TCRdb table, and some are missing; sequencing was by immunoSEQ multiplex PCR. Among approximately 65,000 clones listed, 87% were seen once. Germline V gene lookup returns CDR1 LGHNA and CDR2 YSLEER. With V trimmed by 4 bases and J by 2 bases, 3 bases remained unmatched. The CDR3 extends over 14 amino acids. Here the sequenced sample was peripheral blood, taken from a patient treated with proton-based radiotherapy. This clonotype was sampled from a man aged 80 or over with esophageal cancer. The chain links TRBV4-3 to TRBJ2-7; 9 bases are shared with TRBD1. The CDR3 coding sequence is TGCGCCAGCAGCCCGCGACAGGGGGCCTACGAGCAGTACTTC. This gives the protein CASSPRQGAYEQYF.